Following are 17 T cell receptor beta chains from one sample sequenced in a study of metastatic and nonmetastatic thyroid tumors. Ahead of thyroid surgery, no patient had received treatment of any kind. TCRdb re-called the PCR reads through MiXCR. Of tens of thousands of clones in the sample, roughly 20% were seen once. Sequenced input: blood. These receptors were taken from a female donor with papillary thyroid cancer or a benign thyroid nodule (not recorded which). Some clones in this sample may be carry-over from other donors' samples.

This chain connects TRBV2 to TRBJ2-5; TRBD1 might be the D (6 bases). This CDR3 spans 12 amino acids. The germline V gene encodes CDR1 SNHLY and CDR2 FYNNEI. Trimming shortened V by 7 bases and J by 13 bases, and 19 bases separated the two germline ends. Here the CDR3 DNA reads TGTGCCAGCAACGCGGACAGAGCAGGCTTGTACTTC. This translates into CASNADRAGLYF.

V gene TRBV19 combines with J gene TRBJ2-7; 7 bases match TRBD1. This CDR3 has 14 amino acids. With V trimmed by 4 bases and J by 2 bases, 5 bases remained unmatched. CDR1 is LNHDA, CDR2 SQIVND, per germline (reference sequence). The CDR3 coding sequence is TGTGCCAGTAGTAAGGGACAGACTGCCTACGAGCAGTACTTC. It translates to CASSKGQTAYEQYF.

Points on this clone: This sequence may be a read error, since a much larger clone differs from it by one base. This chain joins TRBV5-5 and TRBJ1-1; maybe TRBD1 (5 bases). This CDR3 is 13 amino acids long. Germline CDR1 reads SGHKS; CDR2 reads YYEKEE (reference sequence). CDR3 sequence (DNA): TGTGCCTGCAGCTTGGAAGGGGTTGATGAAGCTTTCTTT. Amino acid sequence: CACSLEGVDEAFF.

This clone was detected many times. The chain is built from TRBV28 and TRBJ2-5; weak D call: TRBD1 (6 bases). Trimming took off 6 bases at V and 5 bases at J, with 13 bases between the two ends. The CDR3 is made up of 13 amino acids. CDR1 is MDHEN and CDR2 is SYDVKM in the germline V gene. The CDR3 region is CASRGALEETQYF. In nucleotides, the CDR3 is TGTGCCAGCAGGGGGGCTCTTGAGGAGACCCAGTACTTC. Drawing the rest from reference TRBV28 and TRBJ2-5, the complete variable domain is DVKVTQSSRYLVKRTGEKVFLECVQDMDHENMFWYRQDPGLGLRLIYFSYDVKMKEKGDIPEGYSVSREKKERFSLILESASTNQTSMYLCASRGALEETQYFGPGTRLLVL.

The chain has TRBV6-5 and TRBJ2-3; 7 bases are shared with TRBD2. The germline gives CDR1 MNHEY, CDR2 SVGAGI. V was clipped by 10 bases and J by 2 bases; unmatched bases: 18. This CDR3 contains 17 residues. DNA for the CDR3: TGTGCCATGACCGCGGGAGTCGTGGAGGGTATCACAGATACGCAGTATTTT. Translated: CAMTAGVVEGITDTQYF.

The chain carries TRBV12-3 or TRBV12-4 and TRBJ2-3, with 11 bases identical to TRBD2. CDR3 length equals 18 residues. With V trimmed by 7 bases and J by 6 bases, 18 bases remained unmatched. The CDR3: CASNSSTSGTWGGDTQYF. CDR3 DNA sequence: TGTGCCAGCAATTCTTCGACTAGCGGGACGTGGGGAGGGGATACGCAGTATTTT.

This clone was seen ten or more times. V gene TRBV19 combines with J gene TRBJ1-1, with D unclear. The CDR3 covers 13 residues. Germline CDR1 and CDR2: LNHDA and SQIVND (reference sequence). Trimming pared 1 base from V and 0 bases from J, leaving 3 bases between. CDR3 protein: CASSIGMNTEAFF. Written as DNA, the CDR3 is TGTGCCAGTAGTATAGGGATGAACACTGAAGCTTTCTTT.

A few counts support this clone. The germline gene is not matched at one end of the junction; a read error may be the cause. This sequence joins TRBV24-1 and TRBJ1-5; 8 nucleotides match TRBD1. The CDR3 length is 16 residues. Germline V gene lookup returns CDR1 KGHDR and CDR2 SFDVKD. CDR3 nucleotides: TGTGCCACCAGCGATTCGGAGGACAGGGTCAATCAGCCCCAGCATTTT. Its protein product is CATSDSEDRVNQPQHF.

This clone was recorded at least ten times. DNA of the CDR3: TGTGCCAGCAGCTTAGAGGGCGGGAGTGAGTATGAGCAGTTCTTC. It codes for CASSLEGGSEYEQFF. V and J are TRBV7-2 and TRBJ2-1; TRBD2 matches at 7 bases. CDR3 length equals 15 residues. V lost 1 base to trimming and J lost 8 bases; unmatched junction nucleotides: 8. CDR1 and CDR2 (germline): SGHTA, FQGNSA.

This clone was recorded at least ten times. The rearrangement joins TRBV30 to TRBJ2-4; TRBD1 matches 9 bases. Trimming took 4 bases from V and 8 from J; bases not matched to a gene: 9. Germline V CDR1 and CDR2: GTSNPN, SVGIG (reference sequence). This CDR3 spans 14 amino acids. The CDR3 is CAWNGNRGQDIQYF. For the CDR3, the DNA is TGTGCCTGGAACGGGAACAGGGGGCAGGACATTCAGTACTTC.

This clone came up once. V and J are TRBV6-5 and TRBJ2-4, with TRBD2 identical over 8 bases. Germline V CDR1 and CDR2: MNHEY, SVGAGI. Trimming removed 2 bases from V and 6 bases from J; junction bases left unmatched: 0. This CDR3 comprises 13 residues. The CDR3 loop is CASSYGTRNIQYF. The CDR3 region has the DNA TGTGCCAGCAGTTACGGGACTAGAAACATTCAGTACTTC.

At least ten counts were recorded for this clone. The rearrangement links TRBV18 to TRBJ1-6; no reliable D call. V lost 3 bases to trimming and J lost 3 bases, with 9 bases between them. Germline V lookup: CDR1 KGHSH, CDR2 LQKENI. This CDR3 comprises 15 residues. CDR3 residues: CASSPIPNYNSPLHF. CDR3 nucleotides: TGTGCCAGCTCACCTATTCCCAACTATAATTCACCCCTCCACTTT. Looking up the rest from reference TRBV18 and TRBJ1-6 gives the full variable domain: NAGVMQNPRHLVRRRGQEARLRCSPMKGHSHVYWYRQLPEEGLKFMVYLQKENIIDESGMPKERFSAEFPKEGPSILRIQQVVRGDSAAYFCASSPIPNYNSPLHFGNGTRLTVT.

The sample holds many counts of this clone. The CDR3 region has the DNA TGTGCCAGCAGTGAAGGCGGGAGGGAGACAGATACGCAGTATTTT. Translation gives CASSEGGRETDTQYF. The gene calls are TRBV6-4 and TRBJ2-3, with 9 bases matching TRBD2. This CDR3 is built from 15 residues. Germline values: CDR1 MRHNA, CDR2 SNTAGT. J was trimmed by 3 bases and V by 3 bases; bases with no gene match: 4.

By sample fraction, this clone is medium-sized. V gene TRBV30 combines with J gene TRBJ2-7; D uncertain. From germline, CDR1 is GTSNPN and CDR2 SVGIG (reference sequence). V lost 1 base and J 1 base, leaving 8 bases between the germline ends. The CDR3 is made up of 13 amino acids. CDR3 sequence reads: CAWSDGVSYEQYF. For the CDR3, the DNA is TGTGCCTGGAGTGATGGGGTGTCCTACGAGCAGTACTTC.

The chain carries TRBV6-1 and TRBJ2-1; maybe TRBD1 (6 bases). V gave up 5 bases and J gave up 4 bases, with 15 bases separating them. CDR3 length: 15 amino acids. Germline V gene data show CDR1 as MNHNS and CDR2 as SASEGT. The CDR3 is CASSKEDSRYNEQFF. The CDR3 DNA follows: TGTGCCAGCAGTAAAGAGGACAGCAGGTACAATGAGCAGTTCTTC.

The chain uses TRBV25-1 and TRBJ2-7; no clear D gene. CDR1 and CDR2 from the germline V gene are MGHDK and SYGVNS. The CDR3 loop spans 14 amino acids. V lost 9 bases and J 2 bases, leaving 17 bases between the germline ends. The chain's CDR3 is CASDKSGLPYEQYF. For the CDR3, the DNA is TGTGCCAGTGACAAGAGTGGCCTCCCCTACGAGCAGTACTTC.

By frequency in the sample, this clone is medium-sized. This rearrangement joins TRBV24-1 to TRBJ2-2; TRBD1 agrees at 7 bases. Germline CDR1 is KGHDR and CDR2 is SFDVKD. After removal of 0 bases from V and 5 bases from J, the junction contained 5 bases not matched to a gene. This CDR3 region has 16 residues. In DNA form, the CDR3 reads TGTGCCACCAGTGATTTGCAGCAGGGGGAGACCGGGGAGCTGTTTTTT. It translates to CATSDLQQGETGELFF.